The 28 T cell receptor beta chains below were found in one sample sequenced in a study of blood T cell repertoires in COVID-19. Some clones are missing from TCRdb's copy, which holds only in-frame ones; the method was immunoSEQ multiplex PCR. The sample has 150,000 to 200,000 clones; 77% are singletons. The sequenced sample was peripheral blood. The origin of the receptors is a man between 65 and 80 years old with acute or convalescent COVID-19.

The genes are TRBV29-1 and TRBJ2-2; D uncertain. V was pared by 7 bases and J by 10 bases, with 16 bases between. From germline, CDR1 is SQVTM and CDR2 ANQGSEA. The CDR3 contains 12 residues. The CDR3 region is CSASTTLEELFF. CDR3 in DNA: TGCAGCGCCTCAACTACTCTCGAGGAGCTGTTTTTT.

The chain uses TRBV20-1 and TRBJ2-5; D ambiguous. The germline gives CDR1 DFQATT, CDR2 SNEGSKA (reference sequence). Trimming took 3 bases from V and 1 from J, leaving 15 bases between them. This CDR3 has 15 residues. Here the CDR3 reads CSASAASGPQETQYF. The CDR3 nucleotides are TGCAGTGCTAGTGCCGCCAGTGGGCCCCAAGAGACCCAGTACTTC.

The rearrangement links TRBV30 to TRBJ1-4; unclear D gene. The CDR3 length is 14 residues. V lost 0 bases and J lost 2, with 7 bases in between. Germline V gives CDR1 GTSNPN, CDR2 SVGIG (reference sequence). In nucleotides, the CDR3 is TGTGCCTGGAGTGTGCAGGCTACTAATGAAAAACTGTTTTTT. This codes for CAWSVQATNEKLFF.

The gene calls are TRBV5-1 and TRBJ2-2; no reliable D call. V was trimmed by 0 bases and J by 3 bases, leaving 9 bases between them. CDR1 is SGHRS, CDR2 YFSETQ, per germline. The CDR3 has 15 amino acids. CDR3 bases: TGCGCCAGCAGCTTGGTTGGCGGAGACACCGGGGAGCTGTTTTTT. Translated, it gives CASSLVGGDTGELFF.

The chain is built from TRBV6-1 and TRBJ1-4; TRBD1 agrees at 8 bases. The CDR3 has 14 amino acids. Trimming removed 3 bases from V and 10 bases from J; junction bases left unmatched: 7. Germline V gene lookup returns CDR1 MNHNS and CDR2 SASEGT. The CDR3 DNA sequence: TGTGCCAGCAGTGAGCAGGACAGGGTAGGAAAACTGTTTTTT. Translated: CASSEQDRVGKLFF.

The chain links TRBV19 to TRBJ1-3; D remains ambiguous. Germline lookup yields CDR1 LNHDA and CDR2 SQIVND (reference sequence). The V and J ends lost 1 base and 3 bases respectively, with 7 bases between them. This CDR3 has 14 amino acids. CDR3 nucleotides: TGTGCCAGTAGTATAGGCGGGAGTGGAAACACCATATATTTT. Translated, it gives CASSIGGSGNTIYF.

The rearrangement uses TRBV11-3 and TRBJ2-7; D is undetermined. Trimming left V 1 base short and J 4 bases short, with 5 bases between. Germline V CDR1 and CDR2: SGHNT, YENEEA. This CDR3 has 12 residues. CDR3 sequence: CASSLGRYEQYF. In DNA form, the CDR3 reads TGTGCCAGCAGCTTAGGCAGGTACGAGCAGTACTTC.

The chain employs TRBV18 and TRBJ1-2; 11 bases agree with TRBD1. Unmatched junction bases numbered 6, after V lost 5 bases and J lost 7 bases. The V gene's germline CDR1 is KGHSH and CDR2 LQKENI. CDR3 length: 14 residues. DNA of the CDR3: TGTGCCAGCTCAAGCGGACAGGGGGCGAGTGGCTACACCTTC. This codes for CASSSGQGASGYTF.

The J gene is TRBJ2-2, the V gene TRBV7-6; a possible D gene is TRBD1 (6 bases). This CDR3 contains 14 residues. V lost 0 bases, J lost 6 bases, and 8 bases lay in between. In germline, CDR1 is SGHVS, CDR2 FNYEAQ. As DNA, the CDR3 is TGTGCCAGCAGCTTAGCGCCAGGGGCCGGGGAGCTGTTTTTT. Protein: CASSLAPGAGELFF.

This clone was recorded only once. The V call is TRBV5-1, the J call TRBJ2-3; 7 bases agree with TRBD2. Germline CDR1 SGHRS, CDR2 YFSETQ. V was pared by 2 bases and J by 1 base, with 1 base of the junction left unmatched. This CDR3 region has 14 residues. DNA of the CDR3: TGCGCCAGCAGCTTAGGACTAGGCACAGATACGCAGTATTTT. It codes for CASSLGLGTDTQYF.

This clone came up once. The chain recombines TRBV29-1 with TRBJ1-1; D is unresolved. V was clipped by 4 bases and J by 3 bases, with 15 bases between them. The length of the CDR3 is 14 residues. Germline-derived CDR1 and CDR2 are SQVTM and ANQGSEA. The CDR3 region is CSVVVRSIDTEAFF. In nucleotides, the CDR3 is TGCAGCGTTGTAGTGAGGTCTATTGACACTGAAGCTTTCTTT.

The CDR3 DNA reads TGTGCCAGCAGCCAGAACAGGGGGCGAGGCTACACCTTC. This gives the protein CASSQNRGRGYTF. This rearrangement joins TRBV7-2 to TRBJ1-2; 9 nucleotides agree with TRBD1. The CDR3 has 13 amino acids. V trimming: 5 bases; J trimming: 8 bases; junction bases outside the gene matches: 6. The germline gives CDR1 SGHTA, CDR2 FQGNSA.

This clone was seen only a few times. This sequence joins TRBV19 and TRBJ1-4, with 8 bases that match TRBD1. Germline CDR1 and CDR2: LNHDA and SQIVND (reference sequence). This CDR3 has 17 amino acids. With V trimmed by 4 bases and J by 6 bases, 13 bases remained unmatched. CDR3 region: CASSRGTGRELDEKLFF. The CDR3 bases are TGTGCCAGTAGTAGAGGGACAGGTAGGGAGCTGGATGAAAAACTGTTTTTT.

The V and J genes are TRBV5-4 and TRBJ1-1; D uncertain. Trimming took off 3 bases at V and 5 bases at J, with 14 bases between the two ends. The CDR3 length is 14 residues. The V gene's germline CDR1 is SGHNT and CDR2 YYREEE (reference sequence). The CDR3, as DNA: TGTGCCAGCAGCTCTCGGGCGGGGTATACTGAAGCTTTCTTT. Its translation: CASSSRAGYTEAFF. The variable domain in full, with the rest retrieved from reference TRBV5-4 and TRBJ1-1, is ETGVTQSPTHLIKTRGQQVTLRCSSQSGHNTVSWYQQALGQGPQFIFQYYREEENGRGNFPPRFSGLQFPNYSSELNVNALELDDSALYLCASSSRAGYTEAFFGQGTRLTVV.

This clone was found once. The CDR3, as DNA: TGTGCCACACAACAGGGGGCCCTAGACACCGGGGAGCTGTTTTTT. Translation: CATQQGALDTGELFF. V and J are TRBV2 and TRBJ2-2; 9 bases are a match to TRBD1. Germline lookup yields CDR1 SNHLY and CDR2 FYNNEI. The CDR3 is 15 amino acids. V lost 10 bases to trimming and J lost 3 bases; unmatched junction nucleotides: 9.

This chain links TRBV5-4 with TRBJ2-3, with 14 bases matching TRBD2. After removal of 4 bases from V and 4 bases from J, the junction contained 5 bases not matched to a gene. The CDR3 spans 16 residues. Germline-derived CDR1 and CDR2 are SGHNT and YYREEE (reference sequence). The CDR3 DNA is TGTGCCAGCAGCGTGGGACTAGCGGGGGCCGCAGATACGCAGTATTTT. This codes for CASSVGLAGAADTQYF. Full variable domain (outside the CDR3, taken from reference TRBV5-4 and TRBJ2-3): ETGVTQSPTHLIKTRGQQVTLRCSSQSGHNTVSWYQQALGQGPQFIFQYYREEENGRGNFPPRFSGLQFPNYSSELNVNALELDDSALYLCASSVGLAGAADTQYFGPGTRLTVL.

The chain uses TRBV7-9 and TRBJ2-5, with TRBD2 matching over 10 bases. CDR3 length: 16 residues. Germline loops: CDR1 SEHNR, CDR2 FQNEAQ (reference sequence). With V trimmed by 5 bases and J by 0 bases, 6 bases remained unmatched. The DNA of the CDR3 is TGTGCCAGCAGCGCTAGCGGGAGTCGGTACCAAGAGACCCAGTACTTC. It specifies CASSASGSRYQETQYF.

The rearrangement joins TRBV4-1 to TRBJ2-1; D gene uncertain. The germline V and J ends were trimmed by 7 bases and 0 bases, with 13 bases remaining between them. Germline CDR1 MGHRA, CDR2 YSYEKL. This CDR3 has 15 residues. For the CDR3, the DNA is TGCGCCAGCATCCGTGGGCAGAGCTCCTACAATGAGCAGTTCTTC. This sequence encodes CASIRGQSSYNEQFF.

The V gene is TRBV3-1 (or the pseudogene TRBV3-2), the J gene TRBJ1-2, with TRBD1 as a possible D gene (6 bases). The V and J ends lost 6 bases and 7 bases respectively, with 18 bases between them. This CDR3 comprises 14 residues. The germline V gene encodes CDR1 LGHDT and CDR2 YNNKEL (reference sequence). This CDR3 is CASSIGGGARGYTF. The CDR3 DNA reads TGTGCCAGCAGTATTGGTGGGGGGGCGCGTGGCTACACCTTC.

The CDR3 bases are TGCGCCAGCAGCCCCGGGAGCAACTATGGCTACACCTTC. The encoded protein is CASSPGSNYGYTF. The V and J genes are TRBV5-1 and TRBJ1-2; D call uncertain. The CDR3 spans 13 residues. CDR1 and CDR2 from the germline V gene are SGHRS and YFSETQ. Trimming cost V 4 bases and J 2 bases, with 9 bases left between them.

The chain joins TRBV7-8 to TRBJ2-7; TRBD2 aligns across 13 bases. The length of the CDR3 is 16 residues. Germline V lookup: CDR1 SGHVS, CDR2 FQNEAQ. V gave up 5 bases and J gave up 6 bases; unmatched junction bases: 10. Here the CDR3 reads CASSPGTSGITGEQYF. The CDR3 nucleotides read TGTGCCAGCAGCCCGGGGACTAGCGGGATCACGGGCGAGCAGTACTTC.

The chain couples TRBV6-5 to TRBJ2-7, with 9 bases that match TRBD1. CDR1 is MNHEY, CDR2 SVGAGI, per germline. The CDR3 length is 15 residues. After removal of 9 bases from V and 3 bases from J, the junction contained 12 bases not matched to a gene. The CDR3 DNA reads as TGTGCCAGTAAAAAGACTTCGGGACAGGGCTACGAGCAGTACTTC. As protein: CASKKTSGQGYEQYF.

The V and J genes are TRBV4-3 and TRBJ2-7; 8 bases align to TRBD2. The trim removed 0 bases at V and 3 bases at J, leaving 7 bases unmatched. Germline V CDR1 and CDR2: LGHNA, YSLEER. This CDR3 has 16 residues. The CDR3: CASSQDLAGSFYEQYF. CDR3 in DNA: TGCGCCAGCAGCCAAGATTTAGCGGGATCTTTCTACGAGCAGTACTTC.

This chain uses TRBV6-1 with TRBJ2-7; maybe TRBD1 (6 bases). CDR3 length: 14 residues. With 2 bases removed from V and 6 bases from J, the gap between germline ends came to 14 bases. Germline V gene sequence: CDR1 MNHNS, CDR2 SASEGT. This CDR3 reads CASSELAGAGEQYF. The DNA of the CDR3 is TGTGCCAGCAGTGAACTGGCAGGGGCGGGCGAGCAGTACTTC.

The chain links TRBV7-6 to TRBJ1-2; 10 nucleotides agree with TRBD1. The CDR3 loop spans 15 amino acids. Trimming removed 5 bases from V and 5 bases from J; junction bases left unmatched: 8. CDR1 and CDR2 (germline): SGHVS, FNYEAQ. For the CDR3, the DNA is TGTGCCAGCAGCCTTGGACAGGGGGTAGGGTATGGCTACACCTTC. This translates into CASSLGQGVGYGYTF.

The chain uses TRBV6-5 and TRBJ1-5, with D tentatively TRBD1 (6 bases). The V gene lost 6 bases and the J gene lost 3 bases, with 12 bases spanning the gap. The CDR3 covers 14 residues. Looked up from germline, CDR1 is MNHEY and CDR2 is SVGAGI. CDR3 loop: CASRGWGPNQPQHF. DNA of the CDR3: TGTGCCAGCAGGGGCTGGGGGCCCAATCAGCCCCAGCATTTT.

A single count supports this clone. The rearrangement links TRBV11-2 to TRBJ1-4; 11 nucleotides align to TRBD1. The CDR3 runs to 15 residues. Germline CDR1 SGHAT, CDR2 FQNNGV. V lost 5 bases, J lost 6 bases, and 5 bases stayed unmatched. The CDR3 sequence: CASSMGQGGDEKLFF. The CDR3 coding sequence is TGTGCCAGCAGCATGGGACAGGGGGGGGATGAAAAACTGTTTTTT. Full variable domain (rest looked up from reference TRBV11-2 and TRBJ1-4): EAGVAQSPRYKIIEKRQSVAFWCNPISGHATLYWYQQILGQGPKLLIQFQNNGVVDDSQLPKDRFSAERLKGVDSTLKIQPAKLEDSAVYLCASSMGQGGDEKLFFGSGTQLSVL.

Note on this clone: Different DNA sequences within this sample yield the same CDR3. The V gene is TRBV12-5, the J gene TRBJ2-5; TRBD1 agrees at 7 bases. CDR3 length equals 13 residues. Looked up from germline, CDR1 is LGHNT and CDR2 is FRNRAP. With V trimmed by 2 bases and J by 5 bases, 2 bases remained unmatched. This CDR3 reads CASGLRGRETQYF. The CDR3 DNA follows: TGTGCTAGTGGTTTGAGGGGGCGGGAGACCCAGTACTTC.